This T cell receptor beta chain was sequenced for a study of T cell repertoires in cytomegalovirus infection. Study-wide background: Both recently identified HLA-C-restricted and well-studied HLA-B-restricted CMV epitopes were used in the study.

From the reads, TCRdb called clonotypes with MiXCR, one entry per CDR3 protein. This table holds hundreds of thousands of distinct CDR3 sequences, about 39% found once. Looked up from germline, CDR1 is DFQATT and CDR2 is SNEGSKA (reference sequence). This CDR3 has 13 amino acids. The V end was cut by 6 bases, the J end by 0 bases, with 12 bases between. A word on this clonotype: Antigen: not known.

The material sequenced was cultured PBMCs, taken from culture after CMV antigen stimulation. The genes are TRBV20-1 and TRBJ2-7; a possible D gene is TRBD1 (6 bases). The clonotype comes from a human donor in good health (CMV status not recorded). Some clones in this sample may be carry-over from other donors' samples. CDR3 nucleotides: TGCAGTGCCAGGGGATTGAACTCCTACGAGCAGTACTTC. This gives the protein CSARGLNSYEQYF.